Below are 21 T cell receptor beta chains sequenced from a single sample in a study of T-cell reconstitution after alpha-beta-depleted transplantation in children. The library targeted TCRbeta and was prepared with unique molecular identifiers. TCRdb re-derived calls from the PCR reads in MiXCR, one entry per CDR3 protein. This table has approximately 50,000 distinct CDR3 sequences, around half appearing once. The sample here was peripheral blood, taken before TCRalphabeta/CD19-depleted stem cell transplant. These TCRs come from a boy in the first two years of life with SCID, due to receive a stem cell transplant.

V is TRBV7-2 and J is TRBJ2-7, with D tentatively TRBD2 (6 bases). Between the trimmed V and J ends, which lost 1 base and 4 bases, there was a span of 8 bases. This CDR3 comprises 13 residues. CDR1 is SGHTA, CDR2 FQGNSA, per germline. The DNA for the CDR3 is TGTGCCAGCAGCTTAGATGGGGGGTACGAGCAGTACTTC. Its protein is CASSLDGGYEQYF.

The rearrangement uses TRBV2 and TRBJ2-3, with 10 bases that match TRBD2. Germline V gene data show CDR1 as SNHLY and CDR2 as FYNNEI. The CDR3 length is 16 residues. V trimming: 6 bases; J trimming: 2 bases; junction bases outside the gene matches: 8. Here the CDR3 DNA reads TGTGCCAGCAGCGTGGGACTAGCGAGCCCCACAGATACGCAGTATTTT. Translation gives CASSVGLASPTDTQYF.

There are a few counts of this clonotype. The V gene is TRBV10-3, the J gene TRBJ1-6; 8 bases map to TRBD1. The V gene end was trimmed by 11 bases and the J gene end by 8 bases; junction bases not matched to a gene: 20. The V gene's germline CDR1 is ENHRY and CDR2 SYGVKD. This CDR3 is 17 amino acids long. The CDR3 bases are TGTGCCGTCCCCAGCCGAGAGCGTTACAGGGGGGATTCACCCCTCCACTTT. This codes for CAVPSRERYRGDSPLHF.

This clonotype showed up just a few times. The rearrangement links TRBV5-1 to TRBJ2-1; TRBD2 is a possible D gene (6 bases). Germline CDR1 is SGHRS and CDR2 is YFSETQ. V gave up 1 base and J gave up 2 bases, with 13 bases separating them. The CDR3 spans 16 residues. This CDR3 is CASSLSAGGPYNEQFF. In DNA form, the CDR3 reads TGCGCCAGCAGCTTGAGCGCCGGGGGTCCCTACAATGAGCAGTTCTTC.

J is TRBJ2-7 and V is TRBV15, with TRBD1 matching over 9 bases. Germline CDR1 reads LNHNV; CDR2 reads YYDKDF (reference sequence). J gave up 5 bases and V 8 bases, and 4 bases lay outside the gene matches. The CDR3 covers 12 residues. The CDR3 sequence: CATGTGRHEQYF. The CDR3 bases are TGTGCCACCGGGACAGGGAGACACGAGCAGTACTTC.

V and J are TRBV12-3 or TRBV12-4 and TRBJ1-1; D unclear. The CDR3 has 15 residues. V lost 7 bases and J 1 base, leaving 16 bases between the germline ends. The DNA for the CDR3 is TGTGCCAGCACCCCGGGCTCGGGCCGGAACACTGAAGCTTTCTTT. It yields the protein CASTPGSGRNTEAFF.

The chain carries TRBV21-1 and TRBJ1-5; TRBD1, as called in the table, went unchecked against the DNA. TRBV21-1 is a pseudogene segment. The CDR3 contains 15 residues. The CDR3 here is CASSIGQGGNQPQHF. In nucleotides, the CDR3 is TGTGCCAGCAGCATTGGACAGGGTGGCAATCAGCCCCAGCATTTT.

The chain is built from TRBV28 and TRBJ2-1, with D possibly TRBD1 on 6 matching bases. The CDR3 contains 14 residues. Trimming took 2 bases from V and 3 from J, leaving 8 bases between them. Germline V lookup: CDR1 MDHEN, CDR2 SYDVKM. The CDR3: CASSLQGHYNEQFF. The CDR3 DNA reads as TGTGCCAGCAGTTTACAGGGACACTACAATGAGCAGTTCTTC. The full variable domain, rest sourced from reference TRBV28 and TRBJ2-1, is DVKVTQSSRYLVKRTGEKVFLECVQDMDHENMFWYRQDPGLGLRLIYFSYDVKMKEKGDIPEGYSVSREKKERFSLILESASTNQTSMYLCASSLQGHYNEQFFGPGTRLTVL.

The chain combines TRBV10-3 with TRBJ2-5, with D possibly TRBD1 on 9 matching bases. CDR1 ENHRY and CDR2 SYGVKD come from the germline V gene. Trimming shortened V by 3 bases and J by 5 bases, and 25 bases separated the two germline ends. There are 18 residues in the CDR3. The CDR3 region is CAISDSNSGTGKGETQYF. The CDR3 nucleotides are TGTGCCATCAGTGACTCTAATAGCGGGACAGGGAAGGGGGAGACCCAGTACTTC.

The CDR3 sequence: CSVDPTEAFF. The CDR3 coding sequence is TGCAGCGTTGACCCCACTGAAGCTTTCTTT. The chain combines TRBV29-1 with TRBJ1-1, with D hard to call. The ends were cut back, 3 bases at V and 4 bases at J, with 3 bases in the middle. CDR3 length: 10 residues. Germline V gene sequence: CDR1 SQVTM, CDR2 ANQGSEA.

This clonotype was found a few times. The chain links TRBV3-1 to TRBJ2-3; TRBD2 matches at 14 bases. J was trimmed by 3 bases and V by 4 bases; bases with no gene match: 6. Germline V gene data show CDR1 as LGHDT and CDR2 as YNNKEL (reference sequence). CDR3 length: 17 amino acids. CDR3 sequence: CASSPRTSGGWTDTQYF. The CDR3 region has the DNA TGTGCCAGCAGCCCCCGGACTAGCGGGGGGTGGACAGATACGCAGTATTTT.

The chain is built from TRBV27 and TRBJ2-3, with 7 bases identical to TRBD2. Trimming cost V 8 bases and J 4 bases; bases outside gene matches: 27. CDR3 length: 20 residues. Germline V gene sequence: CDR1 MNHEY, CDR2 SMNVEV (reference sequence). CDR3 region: CASALGVKRGSRTRADTQYF. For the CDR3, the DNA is TGTGCCAGCGCATTGGGGGTCAAGCGGGGTTCTCGCACCCGCGCAGATACGCAGTATTTT.

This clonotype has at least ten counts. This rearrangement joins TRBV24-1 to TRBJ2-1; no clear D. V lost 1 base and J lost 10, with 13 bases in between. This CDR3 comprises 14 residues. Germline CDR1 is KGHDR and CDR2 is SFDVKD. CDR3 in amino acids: CATSDFGAHPEQFF. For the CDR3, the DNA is TGTGCCACCAGTGATTTCGGTGCACACCCCGAGCAGTTCTTC.

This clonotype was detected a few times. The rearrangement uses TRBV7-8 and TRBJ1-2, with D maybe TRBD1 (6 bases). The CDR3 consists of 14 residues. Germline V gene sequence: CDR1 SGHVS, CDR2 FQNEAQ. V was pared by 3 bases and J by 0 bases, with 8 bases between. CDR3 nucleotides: TGTGCCAGCAGCTTGGGACAAACTAACTATGGCTACACCTTC. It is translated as CASSLGQTNYGYTF.

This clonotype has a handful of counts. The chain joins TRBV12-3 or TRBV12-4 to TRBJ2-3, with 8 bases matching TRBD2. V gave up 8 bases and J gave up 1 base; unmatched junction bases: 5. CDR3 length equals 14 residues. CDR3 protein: CASAGRGGTDTQYF. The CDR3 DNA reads TGTGCCAGCGCCGGGCGGGGGGGCACAGATACGCAGTATTTT.

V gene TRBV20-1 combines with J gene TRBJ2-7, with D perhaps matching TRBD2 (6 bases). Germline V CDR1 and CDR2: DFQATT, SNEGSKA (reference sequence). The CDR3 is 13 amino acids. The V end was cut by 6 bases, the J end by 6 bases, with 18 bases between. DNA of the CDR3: TGCAGTGCCGCCGGGGGTCCCTTCGGCGAGCAGTACTTC. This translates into CSAAGGPFGEQYF.

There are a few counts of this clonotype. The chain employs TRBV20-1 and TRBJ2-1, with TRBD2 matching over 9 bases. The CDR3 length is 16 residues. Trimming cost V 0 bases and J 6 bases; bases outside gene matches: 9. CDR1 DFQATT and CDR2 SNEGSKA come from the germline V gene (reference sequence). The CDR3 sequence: CSARDVRSGGLNEQFF. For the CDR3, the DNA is TGCAGTGCTAGAGATGTGCGGAGCGGGGGGCTCAATGAGCAGTTCTTC.

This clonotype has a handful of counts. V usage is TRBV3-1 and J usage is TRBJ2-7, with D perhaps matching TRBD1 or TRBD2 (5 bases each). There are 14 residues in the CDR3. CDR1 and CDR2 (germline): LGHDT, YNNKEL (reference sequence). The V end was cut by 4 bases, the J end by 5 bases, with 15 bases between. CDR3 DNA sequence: TGTGCCAGCAGCCTCTCCGGGACCAGCAACGAGCAGTACTTC. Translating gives CASSLSGTSNEQYF.

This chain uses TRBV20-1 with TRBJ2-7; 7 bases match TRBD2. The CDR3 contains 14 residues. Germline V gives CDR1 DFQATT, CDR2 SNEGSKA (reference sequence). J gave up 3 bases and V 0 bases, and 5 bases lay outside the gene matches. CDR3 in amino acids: CSARDEGLFYEQYF. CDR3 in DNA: TGCAGTGCTAGAGATGAGGGACTATTCTACGAGCAGTACTTC.

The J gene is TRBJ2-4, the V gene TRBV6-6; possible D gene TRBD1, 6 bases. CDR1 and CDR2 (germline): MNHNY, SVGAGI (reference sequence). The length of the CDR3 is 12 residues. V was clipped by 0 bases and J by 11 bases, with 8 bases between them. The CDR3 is CASSYSDSFQYF. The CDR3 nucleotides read TGTGCCAGCAGTTACTCGGACAGCTTTCAGTACTTC.

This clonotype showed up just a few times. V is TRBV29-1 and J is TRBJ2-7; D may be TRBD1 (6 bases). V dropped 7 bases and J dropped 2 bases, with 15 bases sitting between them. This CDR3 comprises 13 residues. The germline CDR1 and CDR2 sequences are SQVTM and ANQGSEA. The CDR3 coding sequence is TGCAGCGCCAGGGGACGAGGGGCCTACGAGCAGTACTTC. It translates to CSARGRGAYEQYF.